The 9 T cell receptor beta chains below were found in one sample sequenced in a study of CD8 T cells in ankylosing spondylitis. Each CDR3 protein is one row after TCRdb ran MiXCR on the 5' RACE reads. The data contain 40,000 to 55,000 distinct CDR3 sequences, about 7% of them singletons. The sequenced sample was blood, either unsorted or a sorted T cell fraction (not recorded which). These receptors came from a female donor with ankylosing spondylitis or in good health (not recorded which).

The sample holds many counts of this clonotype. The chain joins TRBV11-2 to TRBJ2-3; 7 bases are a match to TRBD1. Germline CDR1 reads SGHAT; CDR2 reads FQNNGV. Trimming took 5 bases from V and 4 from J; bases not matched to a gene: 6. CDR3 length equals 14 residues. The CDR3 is CASSTTGDADTQYF. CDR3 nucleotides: TGTGCCAGCAGCACAACAGGGGACGCAGATACGCAGTATTTT.

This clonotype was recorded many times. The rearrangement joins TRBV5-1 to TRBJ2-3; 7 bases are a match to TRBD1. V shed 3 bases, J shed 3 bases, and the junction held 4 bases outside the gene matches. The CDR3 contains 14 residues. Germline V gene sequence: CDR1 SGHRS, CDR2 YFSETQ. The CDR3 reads CASSWGTATDTQYF. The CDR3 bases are TGCGCCAGCAGCTGGGGGACAGCGACAGATACGCAGTATTTT.

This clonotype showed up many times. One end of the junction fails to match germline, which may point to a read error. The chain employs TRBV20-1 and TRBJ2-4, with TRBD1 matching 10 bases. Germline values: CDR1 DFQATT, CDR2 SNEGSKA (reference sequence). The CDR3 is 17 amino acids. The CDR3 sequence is CCAREPGQGRAKNIQYF. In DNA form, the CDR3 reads TGCTGTGCTAGGGAACCGGGACAGGGGAGGGCCAAAAACATTCAGTACTTC.

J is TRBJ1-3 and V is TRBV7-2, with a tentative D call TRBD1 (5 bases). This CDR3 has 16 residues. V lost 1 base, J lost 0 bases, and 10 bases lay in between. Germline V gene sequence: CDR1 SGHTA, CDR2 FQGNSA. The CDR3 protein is CASSLGTGTSGNTIYF. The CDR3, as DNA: TGTGCCAGCAGCTTAGGGACCGGGACCTCTGGAAACACCATATATTTT. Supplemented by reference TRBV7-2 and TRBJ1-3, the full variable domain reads GAGVSQSPSNKVTEKGKDVELRCDPISGHTALYWYRQSLGQGLEFLIYFQGNSAPDKSGLPSDRFSAERTGGSVSTLTIQRTQQEDSAVYLCASSLGTGTSGNTIYFGEGSWLTVV.

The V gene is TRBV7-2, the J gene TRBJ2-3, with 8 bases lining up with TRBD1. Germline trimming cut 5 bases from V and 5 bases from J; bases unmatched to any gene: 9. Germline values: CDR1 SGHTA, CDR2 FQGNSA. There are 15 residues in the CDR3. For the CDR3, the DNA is TGTGCCAGCAGCCGAAATCTAGGGACAGGAGATACGCAGTATTTT. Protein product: CASSRNLGTGDTQYF.

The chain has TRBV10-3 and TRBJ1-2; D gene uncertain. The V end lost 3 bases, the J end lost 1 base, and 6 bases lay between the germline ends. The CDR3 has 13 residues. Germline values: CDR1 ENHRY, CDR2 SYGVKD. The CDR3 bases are TGTGCCATCAGTGATAGGGTTAACTATGGCTACACCTTC. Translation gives CAISDRVNYGYTF.

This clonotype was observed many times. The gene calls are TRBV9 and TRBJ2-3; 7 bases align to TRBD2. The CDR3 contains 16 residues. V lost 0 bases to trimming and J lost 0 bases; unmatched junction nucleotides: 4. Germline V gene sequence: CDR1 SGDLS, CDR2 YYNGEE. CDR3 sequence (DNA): TGTGCCAGCAGCGTAGCTCTAGCGGCTAGCACAGATACGCAGTATTTT. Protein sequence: CASSVALAASTDTQYF.

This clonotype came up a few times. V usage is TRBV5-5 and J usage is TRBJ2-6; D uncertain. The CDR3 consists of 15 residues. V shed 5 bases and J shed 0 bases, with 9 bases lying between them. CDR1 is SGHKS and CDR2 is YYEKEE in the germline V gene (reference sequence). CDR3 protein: CASSSILSGANVLTF. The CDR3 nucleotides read TGTGCCAGCAGTTCAATTCTCTCTGGGGCCAACGTCCTGACTTTC.

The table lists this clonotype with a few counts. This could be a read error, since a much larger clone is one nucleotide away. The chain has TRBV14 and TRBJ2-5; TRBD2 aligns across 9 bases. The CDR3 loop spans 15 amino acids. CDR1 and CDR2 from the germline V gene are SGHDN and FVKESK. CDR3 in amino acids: CVSSQVAGAQETQYF. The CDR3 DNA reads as TGTGTCAGCAGCCAAGTAGCGGGGGCGCAAGAGACCCAGTACTTC.